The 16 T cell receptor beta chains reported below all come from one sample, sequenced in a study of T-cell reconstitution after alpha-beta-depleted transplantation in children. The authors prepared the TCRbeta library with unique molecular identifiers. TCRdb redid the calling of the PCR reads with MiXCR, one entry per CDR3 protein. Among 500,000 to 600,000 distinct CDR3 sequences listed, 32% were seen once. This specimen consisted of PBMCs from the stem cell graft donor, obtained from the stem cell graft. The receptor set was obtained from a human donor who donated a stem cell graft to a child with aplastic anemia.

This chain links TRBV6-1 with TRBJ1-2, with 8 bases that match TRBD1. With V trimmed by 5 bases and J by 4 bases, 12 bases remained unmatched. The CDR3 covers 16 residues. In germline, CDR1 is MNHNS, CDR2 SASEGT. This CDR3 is CASSKPPGQGFYGYTF. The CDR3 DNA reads TGTGCCAGCAGTAAACCCCCCGGACAGGGATTCTATGGCTACACCTTC.

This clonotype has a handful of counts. CDR3 sequence: CASRLLGETQYF. The CDR3 nucleotides read TGTGCCAGCAGATTACTAGGAGAGACCCAGTACTTC. This chain links TRBV6-6 with TRBJ2-5, with D possibly being TRBD2 (5 bases). Trimming left V 6 bases short and J 4 bases short, with 9 bases between. The CDR3 runs 12 residues. Germline V CDR1 and CDR2: MNHNY, SVGAGI (reference sequence).

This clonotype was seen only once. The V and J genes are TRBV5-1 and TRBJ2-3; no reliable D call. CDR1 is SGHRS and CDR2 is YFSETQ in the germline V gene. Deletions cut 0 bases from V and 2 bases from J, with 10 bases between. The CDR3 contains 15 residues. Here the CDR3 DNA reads TGCGCCAGCAGCTTGGCCGGCACAGACACAGATACGCAGTATTTT. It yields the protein CASSLAGTDTDTQYF. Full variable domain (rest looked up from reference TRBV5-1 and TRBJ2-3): KAGVTQTPRYLIKTRGQQVTLSCSPISGHRSVSWYQQTPGQGLQFLFEYFSETQRNKGNFPGRFSGRQFSNSRSEMNVSTLELGDSALYLCASSLAGTDTDTQYFGPGTRLTVL.

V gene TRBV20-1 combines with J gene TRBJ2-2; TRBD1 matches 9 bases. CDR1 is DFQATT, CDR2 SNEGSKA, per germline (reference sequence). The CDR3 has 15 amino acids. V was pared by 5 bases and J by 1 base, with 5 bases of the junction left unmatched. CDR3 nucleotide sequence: TGCAGTGCTCCAGACAGGGGGGGGAACACCGGGGAGCTGTTTTTT. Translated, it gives CSAPDRGGNTGELFF.

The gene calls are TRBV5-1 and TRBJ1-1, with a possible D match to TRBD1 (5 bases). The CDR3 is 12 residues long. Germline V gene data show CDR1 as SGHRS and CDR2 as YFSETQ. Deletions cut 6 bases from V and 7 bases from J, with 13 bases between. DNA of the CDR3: TGCGCCAGCATGCCCCAGGGAGGTGAAGCTTTCTTT. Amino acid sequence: CASMPQGGEAFF.

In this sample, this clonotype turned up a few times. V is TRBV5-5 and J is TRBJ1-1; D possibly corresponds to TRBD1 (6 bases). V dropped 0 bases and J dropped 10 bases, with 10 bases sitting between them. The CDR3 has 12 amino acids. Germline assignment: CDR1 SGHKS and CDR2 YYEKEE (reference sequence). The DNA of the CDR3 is TGTGCCAGCAGCTTGGAGGGGGAGCGAGCTTTCTTT. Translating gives CASSLEGERAFF.

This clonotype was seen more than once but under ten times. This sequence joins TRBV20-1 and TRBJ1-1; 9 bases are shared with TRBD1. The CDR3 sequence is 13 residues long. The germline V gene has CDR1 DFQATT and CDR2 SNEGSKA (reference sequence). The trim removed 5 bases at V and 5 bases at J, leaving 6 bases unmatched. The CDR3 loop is CSALQGARTEAFF. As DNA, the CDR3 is TGCAGTGCTCTACAGGGGGCGAGGACTGAAGCTTTCTTT.

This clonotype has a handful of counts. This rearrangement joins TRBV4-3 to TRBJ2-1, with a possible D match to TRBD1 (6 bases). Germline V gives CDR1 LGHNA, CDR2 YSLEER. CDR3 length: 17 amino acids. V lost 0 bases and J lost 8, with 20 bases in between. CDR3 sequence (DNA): TGCGCCAGCAGCCAAGAAGGACAGTTCGGGACCACCTATGAGCAGTTCTTC. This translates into CASSQEGQFGTTYEQFF.

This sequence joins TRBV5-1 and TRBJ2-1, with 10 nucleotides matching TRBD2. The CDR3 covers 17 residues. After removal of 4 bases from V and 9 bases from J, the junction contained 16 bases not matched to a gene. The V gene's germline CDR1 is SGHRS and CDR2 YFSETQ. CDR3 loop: CASSTGGTSDRSSEQFF. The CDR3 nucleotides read TGCGCCAGCAGCACGGGGGGGACTAGCGATCGATCGAGTGAGCAGTTCTTC.

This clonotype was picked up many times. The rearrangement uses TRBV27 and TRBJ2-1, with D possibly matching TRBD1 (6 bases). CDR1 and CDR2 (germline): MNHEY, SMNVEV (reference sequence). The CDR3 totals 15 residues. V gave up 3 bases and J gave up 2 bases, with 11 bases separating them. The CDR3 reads CASSFGQGTYNEQFF. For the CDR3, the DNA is TGTGCCAGCAGTTTCGGGCAGGGGACCTACAATGAGCAGTTCTTC.

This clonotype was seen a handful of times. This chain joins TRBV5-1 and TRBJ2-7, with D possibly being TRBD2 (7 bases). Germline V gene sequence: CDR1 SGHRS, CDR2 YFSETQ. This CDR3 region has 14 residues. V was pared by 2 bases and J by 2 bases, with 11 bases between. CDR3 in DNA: TGCGCCAGCAGCTTCGGGGGGCGCACCTACGAGCAGTACTTC. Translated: CASSFGGRTYEQYF.

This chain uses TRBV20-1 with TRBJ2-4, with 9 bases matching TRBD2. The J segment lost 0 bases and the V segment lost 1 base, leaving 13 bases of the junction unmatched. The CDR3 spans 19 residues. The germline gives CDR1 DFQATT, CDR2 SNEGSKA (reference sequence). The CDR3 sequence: CSARGAGGPGRGAKNIQYF. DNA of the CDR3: TGCAGTGCTAGAGGGGCGGGAGGGCCGGGTAGAGGAGCCAAAAACATTCAGTACTTC.

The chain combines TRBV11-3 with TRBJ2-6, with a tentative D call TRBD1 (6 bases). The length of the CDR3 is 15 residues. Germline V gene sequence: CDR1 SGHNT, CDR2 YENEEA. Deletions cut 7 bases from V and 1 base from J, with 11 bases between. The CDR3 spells CASTFTGSGANVLTF. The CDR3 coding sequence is TGTGCCAGCACCTTTACAGGGTCTGGGGCCAACGTCCTGACTTTC.

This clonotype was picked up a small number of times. This chain's CDR3 is CASSLGTGLSYEQYV. Here the CDR3 DNA reads TGCGCCAGCAGCCTCGGGACAGGATTGTCCTACGAGCAGTACGTC. This rearrangement joins TRBV5-1 to TRBJ2-7; the match to TRBD1 covers 8 bases. The germline V gene encodes CDR1 SGHRS and CDR2 YFSETQ. The CDR3 has 15 residues. V dropped 4 bases and J dropped 1; count of bases not matched to a gene: 7.

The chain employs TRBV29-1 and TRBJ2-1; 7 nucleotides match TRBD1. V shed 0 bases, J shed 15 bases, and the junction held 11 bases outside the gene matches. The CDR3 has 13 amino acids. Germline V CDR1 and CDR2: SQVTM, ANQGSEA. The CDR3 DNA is TGCAGCGTTGAAGATCCAAGCCGGGACAGTATGTTCTTC. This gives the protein CSVEDPSRDSMFF.

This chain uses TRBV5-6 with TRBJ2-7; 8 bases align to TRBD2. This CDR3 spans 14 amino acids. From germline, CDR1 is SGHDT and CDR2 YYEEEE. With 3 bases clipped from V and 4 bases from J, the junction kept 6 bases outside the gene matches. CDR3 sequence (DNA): TGTGCCAGCAGCTGGGGACTAGAGAATTACGAGCAGTACGTC. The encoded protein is CASSWGLENYEQYV.